The 4 T cell receptor beta chains below come from one sample, sequenced in a study of T cell changes during pregnancy in multiple sclerosis. Repertoires were generated with immunoSEQ multiplex PCR, while TCRdb's copy carries only in-frame clones and drops some. This table holds about 28,000 clones, 89% found once. Sequenced material: CD4+ T cells from peripheral blood mononuclear cells, taken in the second trimester of pregnancy. Receptors were obtained from a female donor with multiple sclerosis, enrolled in a pregnancy study.

The chain joins TRBV10-2 to TRBJ2-3; 11 bases match TRBD2. Trimming cost V 2 bases and J 4 bases; bases outside gene matches: 5. The CDR3 is 16 residues long. Germline values: CDR1 WSHSY, CDR2 SAAADI. The CDR3 loop is CASSENLAGGADTQYF. CDR3 in DNA: TGCGCCAGCAGTGAGAATCTAGCGGGGGGCGCAGATACGCAGTATTTT.

Comments on this clone: The identical CDR3 is also encoded by other nucleotide sequences in the sample. The chain's CDR3 is CASSILRGNQPQHF. The CDR3 DNA follows: TGTGCCAGTAGTATCCTCCGTGGCAATCAGCCCCAGCATTTT. This chain uses TRBV19 with TRBJ1-5; D uncertain. The CDR3 is 14 amino acids. Trimming removed 3 bases at V and 2 bases at J, with 8 bases between. Germline V lookup: CDR1 LNHDA, CDR2 SQIVND (reference sequence).

The rearrangement uses TRBV5-1 and TRBJ1-1; 9 nucleotides align to TRBD1. CDR3 length: 17 residues. The J segment lost 0 bases and the V segment lost 2 bases, leaving 8 bases of the junction unmatched. Germline CDR1 is SGHRS and CDR2 is YFSETQ. DNA for the CDR3: TGCGCCAGCAGCTTAACAGGGGGCCAGGCATTGAACACTGAAGCTTTCTTT. It yields the protein CASSLTGGQALNTEAFF.

The rearrangement links TRBV7-9 to TRBJ2-6, with no clear D. Trimming pared 3 bases from V and 4 bases from J, leaving 10 bases between. The CDR3 totals 15 residues. The germline gives CDR1 SEHNR, CDR2 FQNEAQ (reference sequence). The chain's CDR3 is CASSFSSSGANVLTF. The CDR3 DNA sequence: TGTGCCAGCAGCTTTAGTTCTTCAGGGGCCAACGTCCTGACTTTC. Full variable domain (remainder filled in from reference TRBV7-9 and TRBJ2-6): DTGVSQNPRHKITKRGQNVTFRCDPISEHNRLYWYRQTLGQGPEFLTYFQNEAQLEKSRLLSDRFSAERPKGSFSTLEIQRTEQGDSAMYLCASSFSSSGANVLTFGAGSRLTVL.